This TCR beta chain was obtained from a study of control samples from healthy donors and cancer patients. CDR3 length equals 12 residues. With 5 bases removed from V and 7 bases from J, the gap between germline ends came to 11 bases. Germline CDR1 is LNHNV and CDR2 is YYDKDF (reference sequence). Data came from immunoSEQ multiplex PCR; TCRdb stores just in-frame clones and leaves some out. The table records 60,000 to 95,000 clones, roughly 89% of them present only once. Sequencing was carried out using PBMCs. The receptor's source is a woman aged 50 to 60 with colorectal cancer. The genes are TRBV15 and TRBJ1-1; D unresolved. The CDR3 sequence: CATSRDVGEAFF. The CDR3 DNA is TGTGCCACCAGCCGTGACGTTGGTGAAGCTTTCTTT.